Shown below are 18 T cell receptor beta chains from a single sample sequenced in a study of T cell changes during pregnancy in multiple sclerosis (dated by TCRdb to about 2019). The library was obtained by the immunoSEQ multiplex PCR assay. TCRdb took this table from immuneACCESS and kept in-frame rearrangements with V and J called. Such tables lack part of the clones; where checked against another copy, unresolved V genes explain under half of the gap, and the rest is unexplained. This sample comprises more than 55,000 clones, 75% to 95% of them detected only once. The ten largest clones capture 2.2% of the sample. The source was peripheral blood, collected in the third trimester of pregnancy. All receptors come from a female donor in good health, enrolled as a control in a pregnancy study.

This chain links TRBV5-1 with TRBJ1-1; D gene unclear. Germline loops: CDR1 SGHRS, CDR2 YFSETQ. V was shortened by 0 bases and J by 4 bases, with 7 bases between the two germline ends. CDR3 size: 13 residues. CDR3 sequence: CASSLAGSTEAFF. CDR3 nucleotides: TGCGCCAGCAGCTTGGCAGGATCCACTGAAGCTTTCTTT.

The CDR3 protein is CSGQGATEAFF. Here the CDR3 DNA reads TGCAGCGGACAGGGTGCCACTGAAGCTTTCTTT. The chain couples TRBV29-1 to TRBJ1-1; 7 positions agree with TRBD1. V lost 7 bases and J lost 4; bases outside the gene matches: 3. CDR3 length: 11 amino acids. CDR1 and CDR2 from the germline V gene are SQVTM and ANQGSEA.

On this clone: The sample has other DNA sequences that encode this CDR3 too. The genes are TRBV5-1 and TRBJ2-3, with 9 bases fitting TRBD2. The CDR3 sequence is 15 residues long. Germline CDR1 and CDR2: SGHRS and YFSETQ. V trimming: 0 bases; J trimming: 3 bases; junction bases outside the gene matches: 2. The CDR3, as DNA: TGCGCCAGCAGCTTGGCAGCGGGGGGAACAGATACGCAGTATTTT. Translating gives CASSLAAGGTDTQYF.

In this sample, this clone turned up once. The chain carries TRBV9 and TRBJ1-1, with 7 bases that match TRBD1. The V and J ends lost 4 bases and 0 bases, in that order; junction bases with no gene match: 9. From germline, CDR1 is SGDLS and CDR2 YYNGEE. The CDR3 sequence is 16 residues long. CDR3 region: CASSPRDRNMNTEAFF. CDR3 in DNA: TGTGCCAGCAGCCCGAGGGACAGAAATATGAACACTGAAGCTTTCTTT. Full variable domain (missing parts from reference TRBV9 and TRBJ1-1): DSGVTQTPKHLITATGQRVTLRCSPRSGDLSVYWYQQSLDQGLQFLIQYYNGEERAKGNILERFSAQQFPDLHSELNLSSLELGDSALYFCASSPRDRNMNTEAFFGQGTRLTVV.

This clone was seen just once. The J gene is TRBJ2-3, the V gene TRBV11-2; no clear D gene. V was clipped by 1 base and J by 9 bases, with 11 bases between them. CDR1 and CDR2 (germline): SGHAT, FQNNGV. The CDR3 runs to 13 residues. The CDR3 reads CASSLGSPETQYF. CDR3 DNA sequence: TGTGCCAGCAGCTTAGGGAGTCCGGAGACGCAGTATTTT.

V is TRBV5-1 and J is TRBJ2-3; TRBD1 aligns across 9 bases. V shed 4 bases and J 5 bases; nucleotides not matched to a gene: 14. The CDR3 is 17 amino acids. Germline V CDR1 and CDR2: SGHRS, YFSETQ. Here the CDR3 reads CASSPSRDRAAIDTQYF. For the CDR3, the DNA is TGCGCCAGCAGCCCGTCCCGGGACAGGGCAGCCATAGATACGCAGTATTTT.

This clone was seen just once. The chain joins TRBV6-6 to TRBJ2-3; 8 bases agree with TRBD2. V lost 5 bases and J lost 5; bases outside the gene matches: 6. Germline-derived CDR1 and CDR2 are MNHNY and SVGAGI (reference sequence). The CDR3 spans 14 residues. CDR3 nucleotides: TGTGCCAGCAGTACTCCGGGACTAGTAGATACGCAGTATTTT. Protein sequence: CASSTPGLVDTQYF.

The chain has TRBV19 and TRBJ2-7; 8 nucleotides match TRBD1. The V gene end was trimmed by 5 bases and the J gene end by 4 bases; junction bases not matched to a gene: 7. This CDR3 comprises 14 residues. Germline CDR1 and CDR2: LNHDA and SQIVND (reference sequence). This CDR3 reads CASSVSGGLYEQYF. CDR3 coding DNA: TGTGCCAGTAGTGTCTCAGGGGGCTTGTACGAGCAGTACTTC.

V gene TRBV5-1 combines with J gene TRBJ2-2, with D possibly being TRBD1 (5 bases). The CDR3 loop spans 15 amino acids. The germline V gene has CDR1 SGHRS and CDR2 YFSETQ. The V end lost 0 bases, the J end lost 5 bases, and 11 bases lay between the germline ends. CDR3 sequence (DNA): TGCGCCAGCAGCTTGGCGCAGGGATTTACCGGGGAGCTGTTTTTT. Its protein product is CASSLAQGFTGELFF.

J is TRBJ2-7 and V is TRBV7-2, with 10 bases fitting TRBD1. The CDR3 contains 15 residues. In germline, CDR1 is SGHTA, CDR2 FQGNSA. Germline trimming cut 7 bases from V and 3 bases from J; bases unmatched to any gene: 9. The CDR3 spells CASNVRDRGFYEQYF. For the CDR3, the DNA is TGTGCCAGCAACGTTAGGGACAGGGGCTTCTACGAGCAGTACTTC.

The rearrangement links TRBV6-6 to TRBJ2-3, with 10 bases matching TRBD1. Germline CDR1 reads MNHNY; CDR2 reads SVGAGI (reference sequence). Trimming took 5 bases from V and 5 from J; bases not matched to a gene: 4. This CDR3 contains 14 residues. CDR3 region: CASSDRGRLDTQYF. The CDR3 DNA reads TGTGCCAGCAGTGACAGGGGGCGCTTAGATACGCAGTATTTT.

The chain has TRBV2 and TRBJ1-2, with D hard to call. CDR1 SNHLY and CDR2 FYNNEI come from the germline V gene. V was trimmed by 10 bases and J by 8 bases, leaving 14 bases between them. The CDR3 contains 11 residues. CDR3 protein: CAIPRVWGYTF. CDR3 DNA sequence: TGTGCCATTCCTCGGGTTTGGGGCTACACCTTC.

The V call is TRBV6-5, the J call TRBJ1-2, with 9 bases identical to TRBD1. Germline V gene sequence: CDR1 MNHEY, CDR2 SVGAGI. This CDR3 has 14 residues. The ends lost 6 bases at V and 7 bases at J; junction bases unmatched: 9. The CDR3, as DNA: TGTGCCAGCAGGGACCGGGACAGGGAGGTTGGCTACACCTTC. This encodes CASRDRDREVGYTF.

The chain couples TRBV2 to TRBJ2-5; D is uncertain. Per the germline V gene, CDR1 is SNHLY and CDR2 is FYNNEI. V was cut by 3 bases and J by 2 bases, with 13 bases left in between. The CDR3 runs 15 residues. The CDR3 spells CASSETTAPQETQYF. Written as DNA, the CDR3 is TGTGCCAGCAGTGAGACAACAGCACCACAAGAGACCCAGTACTTC.

The chain uses TRBV5-5 and TRBJ2-5, with D possibly TRBD2 on 6 matching bases. The V gene's germline CDR1 is SGHKS and CDR2 YYEKEE (reference sequence). The CDR3 is 14 amino acids. Trimming took off 2 bases at V and 4 bases at J, with 12 bases between the two ends. CDR3 DNA sequence: TGTGCCAGCAGCTTCGGCAAGGGAGGAGAGACCCAGTACTTC. Its translation is CASSFGKGGETQYF. Full variable domain (outside the CDR3, taken from reference TRBV5-5 and TRBJ2-5): DAGVTQSPTHLIKTRGQQVTLRCSPISGHKSVSWYQQVLGQGPQFIFQYYEKEERGRGNFPDRFSARQFPNYSSELNVNALLLGDSALYLCASSFGKGGETQYFGPGTRLLVL.

V gene TRBV7-9 combines with J gene TRBJ1-4, with D possibly being TRBD1 (5 bases). Germline V CDR1 and CDR2: SEHNR, FQNEAQ (reference sequence). V lost 2 bases and J 8 bases, leaving 15 bases between the germline ends. The CDR3 is made up of 15 amino acids. CDR3 sequence reads: CASSLRGTAGEKLFF. CDR3 bases: TGTGCCAGCAGCTTACGGGGGACCGCCGGCGAAAAACTGTTTTTT.

This chain joins TRBV7-6 and TRBJ2-3; TRBD1 aligns across 8 bases. V gave up 1 base and J gave up 5 bases; unmatched junction bases: 2. The CDR3 has 14 residues. In germline, CDR1 is SGHVS, CDR2 FNYEAQ. Here the CDR3 DNA reads TGTGCCAGCAGCTTAGGGACAGGGCAAGATACGCAGTATTTT. Its translation is CASSLGTGQDTQYF. The whole variable domain, filled in from reference TRBV7-6 and TRBJ2-3, reads GAGVSQSPRYKVTKRGQDVALRCDPISGHVSLYWYRQALGQGPEFLTYFNYEAQQDKSGLPNDRFSAERPEGSISTLTIQRTEQRDSAMYRCASSLGTGQDTQYFGPGTRLTVL.

The chain links TRBV5-1 to TRBJ2-2; TRBD1 matches at 8 bases. This CDR3 spans 15 amino acids. Germline V gene data show CDR1 as SGHRS and CDR2 as YFSETQ. Unmatched junction bases numbered 5, after V lost 4 bases and J lost 3 bases. The CDR3 DNA follows: TGCGCCAGCAGCCCGCACAGGGGGGACACCGGGGAGCTGTTTTTT. Translated, it gives CASSPHRGDTGELFF.